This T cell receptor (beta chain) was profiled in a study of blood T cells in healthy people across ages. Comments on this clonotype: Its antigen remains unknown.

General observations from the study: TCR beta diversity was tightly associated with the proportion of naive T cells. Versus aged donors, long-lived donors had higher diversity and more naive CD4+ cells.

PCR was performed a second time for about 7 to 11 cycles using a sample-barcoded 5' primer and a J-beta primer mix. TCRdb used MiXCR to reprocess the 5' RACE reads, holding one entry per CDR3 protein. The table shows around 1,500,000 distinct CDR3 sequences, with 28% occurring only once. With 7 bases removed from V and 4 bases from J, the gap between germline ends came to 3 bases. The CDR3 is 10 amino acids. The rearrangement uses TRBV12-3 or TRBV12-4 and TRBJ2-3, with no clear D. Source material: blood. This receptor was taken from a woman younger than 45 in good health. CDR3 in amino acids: CASKSDTQYF. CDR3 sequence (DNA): TGTGCCAGCAAGTCAGATACGCAGTATTTT.